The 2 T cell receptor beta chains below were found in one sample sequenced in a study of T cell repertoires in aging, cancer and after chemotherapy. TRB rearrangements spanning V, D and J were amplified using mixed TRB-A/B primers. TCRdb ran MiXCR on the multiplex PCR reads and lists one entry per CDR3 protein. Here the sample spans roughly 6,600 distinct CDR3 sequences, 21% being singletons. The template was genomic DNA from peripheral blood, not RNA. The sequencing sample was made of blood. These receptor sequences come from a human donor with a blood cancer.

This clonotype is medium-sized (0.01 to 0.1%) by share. The CDR3 region has the DNA TGCAGTGCTAGAGATCAGGGGGGTTGGCAAAAGCAGTTCTTC. Its translation: CSARDQGGWQKQFF. V and J are TRBV20-1 and TRBJ2-1; D is possibly TRBD1 (7 bases). The CDR3 has 14 residues. Trimming left V 0 bases short and J 11 bases short, with 17 bases between. CDR1 and CDR2 from the germline V gene are DFQATT and SNEGSKA (reference sequence).

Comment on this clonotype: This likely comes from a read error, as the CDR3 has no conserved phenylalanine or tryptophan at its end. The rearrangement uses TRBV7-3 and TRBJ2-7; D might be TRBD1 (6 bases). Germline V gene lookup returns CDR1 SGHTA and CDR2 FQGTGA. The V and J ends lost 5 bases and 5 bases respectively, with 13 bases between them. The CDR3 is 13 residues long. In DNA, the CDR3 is TGTGCCAGCAGCCCATATACAGGGAACGAGCAGTACTAC. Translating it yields CASSPYTGNEQYY.